The 5 T cell receptor beta chains below come from one sample, sequenced in a study of CD8+CD57+ T cells in acquired aplastic anemia. For CDR3 and TCR beta VDJ profiling, genomic DNA was the template used. MiXCR, run by TCRdb on the reads, gives a single entry per CDR3 protein. The table shows 210,000 or so distinct CDR3 sequences, with less than 60% occurring only once. Sequenced patients had shown CD8+CD57+ cell expansion by flow cytometry. Sequencing was carried out using sorted CD4+, CD8+, or CD8+CD57+ T cells (not recorded which) from PBMCs. Source of these receptors: a human donor with aplastic anemia.

The V and J genes are TRBV7-2 and TRBJ2-7; D possibly corresponds to TRBD2 (5 bases). V gave up 5 bases and J gave up 2 bases, with 16 bases separating them. The CDR3 length is 15 residues. Per the germline V gene, CDR1 is SGHTA and CDR2 is FQGNSA. CDR3 protein: CASSVIHEGAYEQYF. The CDR3 bases are TGTGCCAGCAGCGTAATACACGAGGGAGCCTACGAGCAGTACTTC.

A note on this clonotype: A much larger clone differs from this one at a single base, so this may be a read error. The rearrangement uses TRBV5-1 and TRBJ1-5, with TRBD1 as a possible D gene (6 bases). The CDR3 loop spans 15 amino acids. Germline CDR1 and CDR2: SGHRS and YFSETQ. The CDR3 loop is CASSSGAGFEQLQHF. Written as DNA, the CDR3 is TGCGCCAGCAGCTCGGGGGCAGGGTTTGAGCAGCTCCAGCATTTT. The whole variable domain, remainder taken from reference TRBV5-1 and TRBJ1-5, is KAGVTQTPRYLIKTRGQQVTLSCSPISGHRSVSWYQQTPGQGLQFLFEYFSETQRNKGNFPGRFSGRQFSNSRSEMNVSTLELGDSALYLCASSSGAGFEQLQHFGDGTRLSIL.

The chain combines TRBV5-1 with TRBJ2-1; 11 bases match TRBD1. Germline values: CDR1 SGHRS, CDR2 YFSETQ. The CDR3 extends over 14 amino acids. V dropped 5 bases and J dropped 6; count of bases not matched to a gene: 4. The CDR3 loop is CASRKGTGGNEQFF. CDR3 bases: TGCGCCAGCAGAAAAGGGACAGGGGGCAATGAGCAGTTCTTC.

This chain joins TRBV24-1 and TRBJ1-2; 10 nucleotides agree with TRBD1. After removal of 4 bases from V and 8 bases from J, the junction contained 3 bases not matched to a gene. CDR3 length equals 13 residues. Germline V gene data show CDR1 as KGHDR and CDR2 as SFDVKD. DNA for the CDR3: TGTGCCACCAGTGACGGGACAGGGGACGGCTACACCTTC. Protein: CATSDGTGDGYTF.

With respect to this clonotype: A read error is likely, as this CDR3 ends without the conserved phenylalanine or tryptophan. In DNA form, the CDR3 reads TGTGCCAGCTCAGGACAGGTCAACTATGGCTACACCTCC. Its protein is CASSGQVNYGYTS. The rearrangement uses TRBV2 and TRBJ1-2; TRBD1 matches at 7 bases. With 8 bases clipped from V and 2 bases from J, the junction kept 5 bases outside the gene matches. The CDR3 is 13 amino acids. CDR1 is SNHLY, CDR2 FYNNEI, per germline.